This T cell receptor (beta chain) was obtained from a study of blood T cells in healthy people across ages. Notes on the study in general: The study found more naive CD4+ cells and higher diversity in long-lived than aged donors.

Next came a second PCR, run for about 6 to 11 cycles, which used a sample-barcoded 5' primer along with a J-beta primer mix. Researchers report that a template-switch adaptor with 12 random nucleotides tagged each cDNA molecule. TCRdb reprocessed the 5' RACE reads via MiXCR and lists one record per CDR3 protein. The table includes about 1.5 million distinct CDR3 sequences, less than 45% detected once. Trimming pared 0 bases from V and 4 bases from J, leaving 13 bases between. This CDR3 spans 15 amino acids. Germline lookup yields CDR1 SGDLS and CDR2 YYNGEE. About this clonotype: Its antigen is not known.

This TCR was recovered from a woman younger than 35 in good health. Material: blood. The chain joins TRBV9 to TRBJ1-2, with D unresolved. The CDR3 here is CASSVAYSALYGYTF. CDR3 DNA sequence: TGTGCCAGCAGCGTAGCTTACAGCGCTCTCTATGGCTACACCTTC.